This T cell receptor beta chain is from a study of T cell changes during pregnancy in multiple sclerosis. Germline lookup yields CDR1 SGHVS and CDR2 FNYEAQ. This CDR3 region has 17 residues. J gave up 3 bases and V 5 bases, and 7 bases lay outside the gene matches. The data were produced by immunoSEQ multiplex PCR, yet TCRdb's version contains in-frame clones alone and is incomplete. This table holds tens of thousands of clones, about 91% found once. The sequence came from a female donor with multiple sclerosis, enrolled in a pregnancy study. The sample here was CD4+ T cells from peripheral blood mononuclear cells, taken in the second trimester of pregnancy. The V and J genes are TRBV7-6 and TRBJ2-6; 10 nucleotides agree with TRBD1. The DNA of the CDR3 is TGTGCCAGCAGCCGTGGGACAGGGGTAGGTGGGGCCAACGTCCTGACTTTC. It codes for CASSRGTGVGGANVLTF.